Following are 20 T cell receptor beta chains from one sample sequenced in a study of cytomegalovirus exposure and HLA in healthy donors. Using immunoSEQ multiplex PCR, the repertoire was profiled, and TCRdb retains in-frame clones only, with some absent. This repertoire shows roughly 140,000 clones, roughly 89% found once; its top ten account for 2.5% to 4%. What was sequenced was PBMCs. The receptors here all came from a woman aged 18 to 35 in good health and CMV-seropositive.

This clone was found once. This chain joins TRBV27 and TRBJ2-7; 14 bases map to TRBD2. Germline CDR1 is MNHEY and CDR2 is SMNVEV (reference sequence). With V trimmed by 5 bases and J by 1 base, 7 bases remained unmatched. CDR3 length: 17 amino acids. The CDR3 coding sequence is TGTGCCAGCAGTCCCGGGACTAGCGGGAGAGGGTCCTACGAGCAGTACTTC. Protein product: CASSPGTSGRGSYEQYF.

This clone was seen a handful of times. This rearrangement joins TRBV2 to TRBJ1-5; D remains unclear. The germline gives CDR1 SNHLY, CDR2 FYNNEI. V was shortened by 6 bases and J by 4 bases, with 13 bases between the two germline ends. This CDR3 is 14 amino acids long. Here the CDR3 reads CASSERNRNQPQHF. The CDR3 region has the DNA TGTGCCAGCAGCGAAAGGAACAGAAATCAGCCCCAGCATTTT.

CDR3 sequence reads: CASSQRGDRFYYEQYF. The DNA of the CDR3 is TGTGCCAGCAGCCAAAGGGGGGACAGATTTTACTACGAGCAGTACTTC. The chain carries TRBV11-3 and TRBJ2-7; a weak D match, TRBD1 (7 bases). Germline CDR1 SGHNT, CDR2 YENEEA. The CDR3 runs to 16 residues. The V and J ends lost 5 bases and 3 bases respectively, with 20 bases between them.

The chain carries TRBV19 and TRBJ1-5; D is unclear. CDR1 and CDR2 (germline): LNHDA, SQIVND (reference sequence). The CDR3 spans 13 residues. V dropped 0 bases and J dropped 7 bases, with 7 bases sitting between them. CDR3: CASSIDLRQPQHF. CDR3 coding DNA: TGTGCCAGTAGTATAGATCTGAGACAGCCCCAGCATTTT.

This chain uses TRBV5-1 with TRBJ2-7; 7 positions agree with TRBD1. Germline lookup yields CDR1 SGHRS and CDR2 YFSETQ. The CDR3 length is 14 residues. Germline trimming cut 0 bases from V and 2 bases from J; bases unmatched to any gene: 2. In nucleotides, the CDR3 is TGCGCCAGCAGCTTGGGGGACAGTCCCTACGAGCAGTACTTC. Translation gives CASSLGDSPYEQYF.

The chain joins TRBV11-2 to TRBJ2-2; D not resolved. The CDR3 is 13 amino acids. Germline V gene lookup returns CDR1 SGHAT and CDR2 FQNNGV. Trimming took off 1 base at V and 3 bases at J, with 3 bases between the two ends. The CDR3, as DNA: TGTGCCAGCAGCTTAGCATACACCGGGGAGCTGTTTTTT. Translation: CASSLAYTGELFF.

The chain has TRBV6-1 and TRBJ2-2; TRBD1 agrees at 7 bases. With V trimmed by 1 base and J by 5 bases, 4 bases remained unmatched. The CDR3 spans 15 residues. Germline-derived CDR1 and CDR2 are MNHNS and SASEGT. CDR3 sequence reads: CASSEVGGGTGELFF. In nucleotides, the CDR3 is TGTGCCAGCAGTGAAGTAGGGGGCGGGACCGGGGAGCTGTTTTTT.

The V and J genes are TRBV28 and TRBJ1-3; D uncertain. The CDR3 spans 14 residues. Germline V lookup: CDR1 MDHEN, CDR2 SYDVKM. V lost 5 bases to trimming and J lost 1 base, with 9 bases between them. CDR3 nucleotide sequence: TGTGCCAGCAGTCTGACAATATCTGGAAACACCATATATTTT. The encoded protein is CASSLTISGNTIYF.

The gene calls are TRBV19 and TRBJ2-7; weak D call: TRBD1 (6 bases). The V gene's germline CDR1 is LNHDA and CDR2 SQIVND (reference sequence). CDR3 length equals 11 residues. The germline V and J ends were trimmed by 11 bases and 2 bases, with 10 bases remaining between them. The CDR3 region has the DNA TGTGCCTCTGAGGGGGCCTACGAGCAGTACTTC. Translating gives CASEGAYEQYF.

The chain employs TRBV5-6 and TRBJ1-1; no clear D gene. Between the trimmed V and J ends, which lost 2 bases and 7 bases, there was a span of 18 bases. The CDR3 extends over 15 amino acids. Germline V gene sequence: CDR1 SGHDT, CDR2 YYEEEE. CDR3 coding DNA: TGTGCCAGCAGCTTTTCGCCTGCAGGATACCTTGAAGCTTTCTTT. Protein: CASSFSPAGYLEAFF.

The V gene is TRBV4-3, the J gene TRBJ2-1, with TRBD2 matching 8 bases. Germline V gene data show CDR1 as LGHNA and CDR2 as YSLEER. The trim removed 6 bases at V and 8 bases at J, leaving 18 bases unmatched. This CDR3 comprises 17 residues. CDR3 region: CASSPTWAGLVSDEQFF. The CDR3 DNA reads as TGCGCCAGCAGTCCTACCTGGGCGGGACTAGTTAGCGATGAGCAGTTCTTC.

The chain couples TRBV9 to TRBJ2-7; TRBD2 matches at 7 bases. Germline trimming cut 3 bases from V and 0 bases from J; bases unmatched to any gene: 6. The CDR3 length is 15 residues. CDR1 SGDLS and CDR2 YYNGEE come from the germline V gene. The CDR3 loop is CASSALADLSYEQYF. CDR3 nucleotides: TGTGCCAGCAGCGCGCTAGCGGACCTCTCCTACGAGCAGTACTTC.

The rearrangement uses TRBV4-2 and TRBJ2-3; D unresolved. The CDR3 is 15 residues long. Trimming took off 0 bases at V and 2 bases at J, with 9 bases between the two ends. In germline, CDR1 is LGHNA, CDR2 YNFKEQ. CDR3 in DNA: TGTGCCAGCAGCCAAGATTTCAGGATCACAGATACGCAGTATTTT. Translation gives CASSQDFRITDTQYF.

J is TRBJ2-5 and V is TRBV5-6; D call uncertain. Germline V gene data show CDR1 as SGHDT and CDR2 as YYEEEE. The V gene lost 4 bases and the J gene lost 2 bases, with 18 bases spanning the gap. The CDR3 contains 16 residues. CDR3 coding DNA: TGTGCCAGCAGCCTGCGTCGGCTAGTTGTACAAGAGACCCAGTACTTC. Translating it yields CASSLRRLVVQETQYF. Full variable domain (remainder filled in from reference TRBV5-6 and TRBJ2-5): DAGVTQSPTHLIKTRGQQVTLRCSPKSGHDTVSWYQQALGQGPQFIFQYYEEEERQRGNFPDRFSGHQFPNYSSELNVNALLLGDSALYLCASSLRRLVVQETQYFGPGTRLLVL.

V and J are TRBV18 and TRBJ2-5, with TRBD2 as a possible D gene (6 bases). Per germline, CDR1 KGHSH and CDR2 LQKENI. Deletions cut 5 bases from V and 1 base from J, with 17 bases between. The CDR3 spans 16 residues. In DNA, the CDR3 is TGTGCCAGCTCAATAAAGAGGGAGGATTCCCAAGAGACCCAGTACTTC. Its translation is CASSIKREDSQETQYF.

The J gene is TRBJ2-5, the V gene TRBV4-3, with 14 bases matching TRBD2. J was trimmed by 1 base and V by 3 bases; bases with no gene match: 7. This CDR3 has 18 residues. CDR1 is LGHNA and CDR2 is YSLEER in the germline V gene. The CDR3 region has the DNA TGCGCCAGCAGCCACCGACTAGCGGGAGGGCTTAGCCAAGAGACCCAGTACTTC. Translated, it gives CASSHRLAGGLSQETQYF.

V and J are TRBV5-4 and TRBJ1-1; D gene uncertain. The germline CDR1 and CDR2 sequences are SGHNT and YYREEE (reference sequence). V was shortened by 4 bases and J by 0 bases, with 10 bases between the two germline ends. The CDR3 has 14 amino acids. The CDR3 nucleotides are TGTGCCAGCAGCAGGATAGCCCTGAACACTGAAGCTTTCTTT. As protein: CASSRIALNTEAFF.

Here the CDR3 DNA reads TGTGCCAGCAGCTTAGGGGCAGGAGGAAACACCATATATTTT. Protein sequence: CASSLGAGGNTIYF. The rearrangement joins TRBV7-2 to TRBJ1-3; no clear D gene. Trimming left V 1 base short and J 4 bases short, with 8 bases between. Germline V gene sequence: CDR1 SGHTA, CDR2 FQGNSA. There are 14 residues in the CDR3.

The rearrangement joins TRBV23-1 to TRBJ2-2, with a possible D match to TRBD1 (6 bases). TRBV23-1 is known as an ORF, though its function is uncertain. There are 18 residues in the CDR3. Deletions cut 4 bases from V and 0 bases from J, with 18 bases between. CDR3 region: CASSPPDRYKTNTGELFF. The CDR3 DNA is TGCGCCAGCAGTCCGCCGGACAGATATAAGACGAACACCGGGGAGCTGTTTTTT.

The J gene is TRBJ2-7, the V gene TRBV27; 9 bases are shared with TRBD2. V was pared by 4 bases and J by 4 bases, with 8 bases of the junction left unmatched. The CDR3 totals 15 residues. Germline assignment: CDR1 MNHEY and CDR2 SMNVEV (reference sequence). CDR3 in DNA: TGTGCCAGCAGTTCAGTAGCGGGAGTGGTGTACGAGCAGTACTTC. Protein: CASSSVAGVVYEQYF.